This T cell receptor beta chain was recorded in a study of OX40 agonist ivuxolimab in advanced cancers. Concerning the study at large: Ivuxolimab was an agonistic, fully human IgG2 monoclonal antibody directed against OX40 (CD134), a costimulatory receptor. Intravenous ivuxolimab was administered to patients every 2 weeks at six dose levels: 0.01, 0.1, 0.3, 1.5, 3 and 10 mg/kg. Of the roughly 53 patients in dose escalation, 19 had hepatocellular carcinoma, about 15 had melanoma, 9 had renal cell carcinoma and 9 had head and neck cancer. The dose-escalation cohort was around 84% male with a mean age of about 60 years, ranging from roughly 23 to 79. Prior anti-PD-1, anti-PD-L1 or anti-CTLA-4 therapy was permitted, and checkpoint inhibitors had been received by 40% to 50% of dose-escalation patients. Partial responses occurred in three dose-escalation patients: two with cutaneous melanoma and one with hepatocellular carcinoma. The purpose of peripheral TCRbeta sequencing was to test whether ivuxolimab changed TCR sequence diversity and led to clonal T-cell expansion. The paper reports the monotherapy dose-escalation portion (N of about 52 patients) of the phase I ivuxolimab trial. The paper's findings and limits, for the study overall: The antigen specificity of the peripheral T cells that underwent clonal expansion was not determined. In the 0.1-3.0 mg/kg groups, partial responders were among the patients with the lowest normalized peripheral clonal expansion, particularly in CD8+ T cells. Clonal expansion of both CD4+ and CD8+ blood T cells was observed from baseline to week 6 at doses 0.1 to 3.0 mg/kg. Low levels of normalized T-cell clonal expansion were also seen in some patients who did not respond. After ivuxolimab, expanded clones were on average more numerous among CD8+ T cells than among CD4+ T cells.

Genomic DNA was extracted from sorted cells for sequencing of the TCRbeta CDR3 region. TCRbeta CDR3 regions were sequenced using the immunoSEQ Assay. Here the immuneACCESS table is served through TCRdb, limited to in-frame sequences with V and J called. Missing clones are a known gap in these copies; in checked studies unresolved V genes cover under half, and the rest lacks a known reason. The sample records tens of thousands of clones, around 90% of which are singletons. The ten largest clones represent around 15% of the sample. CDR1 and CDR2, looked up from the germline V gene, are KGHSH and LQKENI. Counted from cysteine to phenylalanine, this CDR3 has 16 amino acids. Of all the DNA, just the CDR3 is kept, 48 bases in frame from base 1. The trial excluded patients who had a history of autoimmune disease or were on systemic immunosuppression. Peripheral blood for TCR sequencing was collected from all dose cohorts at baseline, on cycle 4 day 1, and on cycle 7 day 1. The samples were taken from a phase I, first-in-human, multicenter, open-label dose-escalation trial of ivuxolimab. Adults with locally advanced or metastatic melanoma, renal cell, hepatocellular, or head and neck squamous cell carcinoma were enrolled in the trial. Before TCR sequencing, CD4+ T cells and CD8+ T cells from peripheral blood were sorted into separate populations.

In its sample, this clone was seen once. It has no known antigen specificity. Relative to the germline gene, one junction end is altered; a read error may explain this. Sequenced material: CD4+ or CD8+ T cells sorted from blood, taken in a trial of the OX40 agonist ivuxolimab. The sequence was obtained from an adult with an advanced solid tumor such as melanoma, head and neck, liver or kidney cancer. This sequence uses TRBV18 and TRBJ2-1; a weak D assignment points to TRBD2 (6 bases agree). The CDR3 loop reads CASAPLDTTRGGEQFF. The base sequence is TGTGCCAGCGCACCACTGGATACAACCCGGGGAGGTGAGCAGTTCTTC.